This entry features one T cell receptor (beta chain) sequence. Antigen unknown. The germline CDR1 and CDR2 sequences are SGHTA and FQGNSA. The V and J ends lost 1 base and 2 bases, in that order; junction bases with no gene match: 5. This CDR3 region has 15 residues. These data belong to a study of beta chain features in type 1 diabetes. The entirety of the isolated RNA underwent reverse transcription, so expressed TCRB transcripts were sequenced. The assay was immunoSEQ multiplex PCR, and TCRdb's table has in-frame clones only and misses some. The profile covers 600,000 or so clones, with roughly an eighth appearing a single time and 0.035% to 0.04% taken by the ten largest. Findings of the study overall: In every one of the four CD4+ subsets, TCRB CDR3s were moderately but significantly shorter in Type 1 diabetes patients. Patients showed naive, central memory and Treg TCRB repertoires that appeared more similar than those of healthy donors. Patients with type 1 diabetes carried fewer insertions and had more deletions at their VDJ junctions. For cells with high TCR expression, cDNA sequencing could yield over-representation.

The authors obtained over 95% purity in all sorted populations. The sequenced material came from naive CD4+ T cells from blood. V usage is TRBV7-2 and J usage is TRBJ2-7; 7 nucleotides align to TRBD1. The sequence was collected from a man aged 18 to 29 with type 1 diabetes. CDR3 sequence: CASSLVGTATYEQYF. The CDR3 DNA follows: TGTGCCAGCAGCTTAGTGGGGACAGCTACCTACGAGCAGTACTTC.